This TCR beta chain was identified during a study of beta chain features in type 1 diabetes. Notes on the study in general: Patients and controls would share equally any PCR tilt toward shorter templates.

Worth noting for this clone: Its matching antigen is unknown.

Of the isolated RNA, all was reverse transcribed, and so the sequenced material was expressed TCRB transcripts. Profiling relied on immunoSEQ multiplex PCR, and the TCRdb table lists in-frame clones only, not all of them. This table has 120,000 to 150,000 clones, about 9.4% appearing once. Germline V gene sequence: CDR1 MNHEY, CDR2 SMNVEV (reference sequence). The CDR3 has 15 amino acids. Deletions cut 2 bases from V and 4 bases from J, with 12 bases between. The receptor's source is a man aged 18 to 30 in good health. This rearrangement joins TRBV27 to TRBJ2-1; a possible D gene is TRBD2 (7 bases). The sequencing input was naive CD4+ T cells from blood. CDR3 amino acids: CASSLRRGPYNEQFF. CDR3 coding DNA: TGTGCCAGCAGTTTACGGCGGGGGCCTTACAATGAGCAGTTCTTC.